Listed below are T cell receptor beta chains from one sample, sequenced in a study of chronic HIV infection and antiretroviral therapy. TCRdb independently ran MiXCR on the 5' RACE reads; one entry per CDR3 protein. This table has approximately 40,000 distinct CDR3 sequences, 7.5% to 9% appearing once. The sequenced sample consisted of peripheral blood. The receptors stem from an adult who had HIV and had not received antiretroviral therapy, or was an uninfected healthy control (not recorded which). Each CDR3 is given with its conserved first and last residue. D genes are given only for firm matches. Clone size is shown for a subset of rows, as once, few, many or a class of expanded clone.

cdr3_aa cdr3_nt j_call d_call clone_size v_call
CASRLGLSTDTQYF TGTGCCAGCAGGCTTGGCCTTAGCACAGATACGCAGTATTTT TRBJ2-3 NA many TRBV21-1
CASSSAGTGHGYTF TGCGCCAGCAGCTCAGCCGGGACGGGGCATGGCTACACCTTC TRBJ1-2 NA many TRBV5-1
CASSPEEREGNEQFF TGTGCCAGCAGCCCAGAGGAGCGGGAGGGGAATGAGCAGTTCTTC TRBJ2-1 TRBD2 few TRBV9
CSADRSASGVNEQFF TGCAGTGCCGACAGGTCGGCTAGCGGGGTCAATGAGCAGTTCTTC TRBJ2-1 TRBD2 many TRBV20-1
CSVDSFWLKYRYF TGCAGCGTTGACTCATTTTGGCTAAAGTATCGGTACTTC TRBJ2-7 NA NA TRBV29-1
CASGGPNYSPLHF TGTGCCAGCGGGGGCCCAAATTATTCACCCCTCCACTTT TRBJ1-6 NA few TRBV2
CASSPGGRDGYTF TGTGCCAGCAGTCCCGGGGGCAGGGATGGCTACACCTTC TRBJ1-2 NA NA TRBV28
CASSLKVLADKNIQYF TGTGCCAGCAGTTTAAAGGTACTAGCGGACAAAAACATTCAGTACTTC TRBJ2-4 TRBD2 few TRBV28
CSALENEQFF TGCAGCGCCCTTGAGAATGAGCAGTTCTTC TRBJ2-1 NA many TRBV29-1
CASSLKRNYQFF TGTGCCAGCAGTCTTAAGCGGAACTACCAGTTCTTC TRBJ2-1 NA NA TRBV28
CASSQTSSADTQYF TGCGCCAGCAGCCAGACTAGCAGTGCAGATACGCAGTATTTT TRBJ2-3 TRBD2 few TRBV4-1
CATQETSPGGELFF TGTGCCACCCAGGAGACTTCCCCTGGCGGGGAGCTGTTTTTT TRBJ2-2 NA many TRBV12-3/TRBV12-4
CASSLGQRGDTQYF TGTGCCAGCAGCTTGGGACAGAGAGGGGATACGCAGTATTTT TRBJ2-3 TRBD1 few TRBV12-3/TRBV12-4
CASSELLGGGNIQYF TGTGCCAGCAGTGAATTACTCGGGGGCGGAAACATTCAGTACTTC TRBJ2-4 NA NA TRBV6-1
CASSNESAGAIYEQYF TGTGCCAGCAGCAATGAGTCAGCAGGGGCCATCTACGAGCAGTACTTC TRBJ2-7 NA many TRBV21-1
CATSGLTDTQYF TGTGCCACCAGTGGTCTCACAGATACGCAGTATTTT TRBJ2-3 NA few TRBV24-1
CASSPTRAGYEQFF TGTGCCAGCAGCCCCACAAGGGCGGGATATGAGCAGTTCTTC TRBJ2-1 NA few TRBV3-1
CASSSGGGSLYNEQFF TGTGCCAGCAGCTCGGGGGGCGGTTCCCTCTACAATGAGCAGTTCTTC TRBJ2-1 NA NA TRBV5-4
CAISGAPTPNEQFF TGTGCCATCAGCGGTGCACCGACCCCGAATGAGCAGTTCTTC TRBJ2-1 NA many TRBV10-3
CSASSGYGTDTQYF TGCAGCGCCAGCTCGGGATACGGCACAGATACGCAGTATTTT TRBJ2-3 NA NA TRBV29-1
CATSRDTPSGFSDTQYF TGTGCCACCAGCAGAGATACCCCTAGCGGGTTCTCAGATACGCAGTATTTT TRBJ2-3 TRBD2 many TRBV15
CASSQEFRGNEQYF TGTGCCAGCAGCCAAGAGTTCAGGGGAAACGAGCAGTACTTC TRBJ2-7 NA many TRBV4-2
CASSLTSEDEQFF TGTGCCAGCAGTTTGACTAGCGAAGATGAGCAGTTCTTC TRBJ2-1 TRBD2 medium-sized TRBV6-4
CSGRRDFYNEQFF TGCAGCGGACGCCGGGACTTCTACAATGAGCAGTTCTTC TRBJ2-1 NA once TRBV29-1
CSVGGYEQFF TGCAGCGTGGGAGGGTATGAGCAGTTCTTC TRBJ2-1 TRBD2 NA TRBV29-1
CSAVPGHGEQYF TGCAGTGCTGTCCCGGGACACGGCGAGCAGTACTTC TRBJ2-7 NA many TRBV20-1
CASSRGLIYEQYF TGTGCCAGCAGCCGGGGTCTAATCTACGAGCAGTACTTC TRBJ2-7 NA many TRBV28
CASSRGQQETQYF TGTGCCAGCTCCCGGGGACAGCAAGAGACCCAGTACTTC TRBJ2-5 TRBD1 many TRBV18
CASARSGKETQYF TGTGCCAGCGCCCGTAGCGGGAAAGAGACCCAGTACTTC TRBJ2-5 TRBD2 NA TRBV2